Listed here is a single T cell receptor beta chain. Runs used v3.0 of the immunoSEQ assay and were done at survey level. Profiling relied on immunoSEQ multiplex PCR, and the TCRdb table lists in-frame clones only, not all of them. The data contain 9,500 to 15,000 clones, more than 80% of them singletons. This sample was included in a study of long-term antiretroviral therapy in people with HIV. Trimming removed 6 bases at V and 6 bases at J, with 21 bases between. CDR1 is MNHEY, CDR2 SMNVEV, per germline (reference sequence). The CDR3 has 15 amino acids. The chain has TRBV27 and TRBJ2-7; perhaps TRBD2 as D (6 bases). The sample here was unsorted PBMCs, taken 3.4 years after starting antiretroviral therapy. This clonotype was sampled from a middle-aged man with HIV. The CDR3 spells CASRGHNGRVGEQYF. Here the CDR3 DNA reads TGTGCCAGCAGGGGGCATAACGGGAGAGTAGGCGAGCAGTACTTC.